These T cell receptor beta chains were read from a single sample in a study of blood T cell repertoires in COVID-19. Profiled with immunoSEQ multiplex PCR; TCRdb holds only in-frame clones, not every one. The sample carries some 80,000 clones, approximately 90% recorded once. Sequencing used peripheral blood. The receptors were sampled from a woman older than 75 with active or convalescent COVID-19. The CDR3 runs from the conserved cysteine through the conserved F or W. D genes are given only for firm matches. Not every row has a clone size; where given, it reads once, few, many or a size class.

D,length,J,V,size,DNA,CDR3
TRBD2,18,TRBJ2-1,TRBV9,few,TGTGCCAGCAGCACAGGGGGGCCTAGCGGGAGACCCTACAATGAGCAGTTCTTC,CASSTGGPSGRPYNEQFF
TRBD1,16,TRBJ2-1,TRBV6-2/TRBV6-3,.,TGTGCCAGCAGTGCCTCGACAGGGATCTCCTACAATGAGCAGTTCTTC,CASSASTGISYNEQFF
TRBD2,17,TRBJ2-3,TRBV24-1,once,TGTGCCACCAGTGAGCCTACTAGCGGGAGGGGTCCAGATACGCAGTATTTT,CATSEPTSGRGPDTQYF
.,14,TRBJ2-3,TRBV7-8,.,TGTGCCAGCAGCCCCCGGGCAGGGACAGATACGCAGTATTTT,CASSPRAGTDTQYF
TRBD1,16,TRBJ1-2,TRBV3-1/TRBV3-2,.,TGTGCCAGCAGCCCCCGAGAGGGGGCAACATTATATGGCTACACCTTC,CASSPREGATLYGYTF
TRBD1,16,TRBJ1-2,TRBV7-2,.,TGTGCCAGCAGCTCTAGTAGTGACAGGGCAGGCTATGGCTACACCTTC,CASSSSSDRAGYGYTF
.,14,TRBJ2-7,TRBV19,.,TGTGCCAGTAGTACGTGGGACACTCCCTACGAGCAGTACTTC,CASSTWDTPYEQYF
TRBD1,16,TRBJ2-1,TRBV24-1,.,TGTGCCACCAGTGATTCGGGGACAGGGTCCTACAATGAGCAGTTCTTC,CATSDSGTGSYNEQFF
TRBD2,16,TRBJ2-1,TRBV30,.,TGTGCCTGGAGACCCAGGGGACTAGCGGGAGGCAATGAGCAGTTCTTC,CAWRPRGLAGGNEQFF
TRBD1,15,TRBJ2-1,TRBV9,.,TGTGCCAGCAGCCCACGGGACAGGGGGCGCAGGGAGCAGTTCTTC,CASSPRDRGRREQFF
TRBD2,15,TRBJ2-5,TRBV19,.,TGTGCCAGTAGTATGTCGGGACTAGCGTGGGAGACCCAGTACTTC,CASSMSGLAWETQYF
.,16,TRBJ1-6,TRBV28,.,TGTGCCAGCAGCCCTTGGGGAGGGGCTAATAATTCACCCCTCCACTTT,CASSPWGGANNSPLHF
TRBD2,17,TRBJ2-3,TRBV28,.,TGTGCCAGCAGTTTCAGCCGGGCTAGCGGGGGGGTGTATACGCAGTATTTT,CASSFSRASGGVYTQYF
.,15,TRBJ1-1,TRBV19,.,TGTGCCAGTAGTATTCGCTCGACAGACACAGCCGGGGCTTTCTTT,CASSIRSTDTAGAFF
.,17,TRBJ2-5,TRBV18,once,TGTGCCAGCTCACGCTTGAGACTAGGTGTGGACCAAGAGACCCAGTACTTC,CASSRLRLGVDQETQYF
.,12,TRBJ1-5,TRBV28,.,TGTGCCAGCAGTCCCATCAATCAGCCCCAGCATTTT,CASSPINQPQHF
TRBD2,15,TRBJ2-1,TRBV24-1,.,TGTGCCACCAGTGATCCGGGACTACCGTACAATGAGCAGTTCTTC,CATSDPGLPYNEQFF
TRBD2,13,TRBJ2-7,TRBV2,.,TGTGCCAGCGCCGGGACTAGCGTTTACGAGCAGTACTTC,CASAGTSVYEQYF
TRBD1,14,TRBJ2-3,TRBV19,.,TGTGCCAGTGCGACAGGGCAGAGCACAGATACGCAGTATTTT,CASATGQSTDTQYF
.,15,TRBJ2-6,TRBV18,.,TGTGCCAGCTCACCCGTCAGGGCCGGGGCCAACGTCCTGACTTTC,CASSPVRAGANVLTF
.,11,TRBJ2-7,TRBV6-5,.,TGTGCCAGCAGTTCGTTTCACGAGCAGTACTTC,CASSSFHEQYF
TRBD1,15,TRBJ2-4,TRBV19,.,TGTGCCACGAAGACAGGGGGCAAGGCCAAAAACATTCAGTACTTC,CATKTGGKAKNIQYF
.,17,TRBJ1-4,TRBV7-8,.,TGTGCCAGCAGCGTACGTGCGGGGGGCGCAACTAATGAAAAACTGTTTTTT,CASSVRAGGATNEKLFF
TRBD1,14,TRBJ2-1,TRBV29-1,.,TGCAGCGTCATCCGGGACAGGGTTAAGGATGAGCAGTTCTTC,CSVIRDRVKDEQFF
.,13,TRBJ1-5,TRBV6-1,few,TGTGCCAGCAGTGAAGGGAGGAATCAGCCCCAGCATTTT,CASSEGRNQPQHF
.,16,TRBJ2-1,TRBV28,few,TGTGCCAGCATTTCCGGCGGGGGCCGCTCCTACAATGAGCAGTTCTTC,CASISGGGRSYNEQFF
.,15,TRBJ1-5,TRBV7-8,.,TGTGCCAGCAGCTTAGACAGGGCCTCTGCTCTCGCCCAGCATTTT,CASSLDRASALAQHF
TRBD2,12,TRBJ2-1,TRBV30,.,TGTGCCTGGACTAGCGGGGGGGATGAGCAGTTCTTC,CAWTSGGDEQFF
TRBD1,16,TRBJ2-3,TRBV28,once,TGTGCCAGCAGTAAGTACAGGGGTGGAAGCACAGATACGCAGTATTTT,CASSKYRGGSTDTQYF
.,14,TRBJ1-2,TRBV7-8,.,TGTGCCAGCAGCTTAGTCCAGGGGCCTGTTGGCTACACCTTC,CASSLVQGPVGYTF
TRBD2,14,TRBJ2-5,TRBV6-2/TRBV6-3,.,TGTGCCAGCAGTTCGGCTAGCGGGAGACAGACCCAGTACTTC,CASSSASGRQTQYF
.,15,TRBJ1-4,TRBV3-1/TRBV3-2,.,TGTGCCAGCAGCCACCGAGGGGGTCCTAATGAAAAACTGTTTTTT,CASSHRGGPNEKLFF
TRBD1,12,TRBJ1-5,TRBV12-3/TRBV12-4,.,TGTGCCAGCAGGACAGGGTATCAGCCCCAGCATTTT,CASRTGYQPQHF
.,14,TRBJ2-3,TRBV2,.,TGTGCCAGCAAGCGACTAGAGGGCACAGATACGCAGTATTTT,CASKRLEGTDTQYF
TRBD2,15,TRBJ2-1,TRBV6-5,few,TGTGCCAGCAGCAGGACTAGCGGGAACAACAATGAGCAGTTCTTC,CASSRTSGNNNEQFF
.,14,TRBJ2-1,TRBV7-2,.,TGTGCCAGCAGCTTAGGGCGGAGGGCCAATGAGCAGTTCTTC,CASSLGRRANEQFF
TRBD2,14,TRBJ2-7,TRBV5-1,once,TGCGCCAGCAGCTTCGGACTAGCGGCCTACGAGCAGTACTTC,CASSFGLAAYEQYF
TRBD1,15,TRBJ1-4,TRBV5-1,.,TGCGCCAGCAGCCGCCGAACAGGGGGTAATGAAAAACTGTTTTTT,CASSRRTGGNEKLFF
.,13,TRBJ1-2,TRBV30,.,TGTGCCTGGAGTGTCAGGAACCCTGGTGGCTACACCTTC,CAWSVRNPGGYTF
TRBD2,20,TRBJ2-3,TRBV18,.,TGTGCCAGCTCACCGATACCGACTAGCGGGAGAAGGGGACGCACAGATACGCAGTATTTT,CASSPIPTSGRRGRTDTQYF
TRBD2,15,TRBJ2-7,TRBV28,.,TGTGCCAGCATTCCGGGGGGCGGGAGGGGATACGAGCAGTACTTC,CASIPGGGRGYEQYF
TRBD1,17,TRBJ1-2,TRBV25-1,.,TGTGCCAGCGGCCAGGGGCAGGGGGTGTCAGGTCTATCGGGCTACACCTTC,CASGQGQGVSGLSGYTF
TRBD2,13,TRBJ2-3,TRBV10-2,.,TGCGCCAGCAGACTAGCGGGACAAGATACGCAGTATTTT,CASRLAGQDTQYF
TRBD1,17,TRBJ1-4,TRBV5-6,once,TGTGCCAGCAGCAGCGTGCTAGCCGGGACAGGGGACGAAAAACTGTTTTTT,CASSSVLAGTGDEKLFF
.,16,TRBJ1-1,TRBV16,.,TGTGCCAGCAGCCCGCGGGTTGGCACCATGAACACTGAAGCTTTCTTT,CASSPRVGTMNTEAFF
.,15,TRBJ2-5,TRBV2,.,TGTGCCAGCAGTGGATTAGGGGCGGTGCGGGAGACCCAGTACTTC,CASSGLGAVRETQYF
TRBD2,18,TRBJ2-3,TRBV10-3,.,TGTGCCATCAGCAAATGGCGGGAGGGCGGAGAAAAAACAGATACGCAGTATTTT,CAISKWREGGEKTDTQYF
TRBD2,19,TRBJ2-1,TRBV24-1,.,TGTGCCACCAGTGACACCGGGACTAGCGGGGGGGCCAATTACAATGAGCAGTTCTTC,CATSDTGTSGGANYNEQFF
.,14,TRBJ2-5,TRBV7-7,.,TGTGCTAGCAGCTTAGAAGGGGCGCAAGAGACCCAGTACTTC,CASSLEGAQETQYF
TRBD2,15,TRBJ2-2,TRBV4-1,.,TGCGCCAGCGACCGGGAGGCTCTCGGCACCGGGGAGCTGTTTTTT,CASDREALGTGELFF
.,15,TRBJ2-2,TRBV19,once,TGTGCCAGTAGTACCCTGAGTAGCGGATCAGGGGAGCTGTTTTTT,CASSTLSSGSGELFF
TRBD1,14,TRBJ2-7,TRBV9,.,TGTGCCAGCAGCGAGGGGACAGCGGCCTACGAGCAGTACTTC,CASSEGTAAYEQYF
TRBD1,17,TRBJ1-6,TRBV7-2,.,TGTGCCAGCAGCTTACCCAGAGGGACAGGGAGGAATTCACCCCTCCACTTT,CASSLPRGTGRNSPLHF
TRBD2,16,TRBJ2-6,TRBV19,.,TGTGCCAGTAATTCGGGGGGTCTCTCTGGGGCCAACGTCCTGACTTTC,CASNSGGLSGANVLTF
.,15,TRBJ2-1,TRBV5-1,.,TGCGCCAGCAGCTTGGACTACCAAGGTCGAAATGAGCAGTTCTTC,CASSLDYQGRNEQFF
TRBD2,16,TRBJ2-3,TRBV5-1,once,TGCGCCAGCAGCTTGGGGCTAGCGGGGGGCCGGGATACGCAGTATTTT,CASSLGLAGGRDTQYF
.,15,TRBJ2-5,TRBV5-1,.,TGCGCCAGCAGCCATGGAGGGGAAATAGGAGAGACCCAGTACTTC,CASSHGGEIGETQYF